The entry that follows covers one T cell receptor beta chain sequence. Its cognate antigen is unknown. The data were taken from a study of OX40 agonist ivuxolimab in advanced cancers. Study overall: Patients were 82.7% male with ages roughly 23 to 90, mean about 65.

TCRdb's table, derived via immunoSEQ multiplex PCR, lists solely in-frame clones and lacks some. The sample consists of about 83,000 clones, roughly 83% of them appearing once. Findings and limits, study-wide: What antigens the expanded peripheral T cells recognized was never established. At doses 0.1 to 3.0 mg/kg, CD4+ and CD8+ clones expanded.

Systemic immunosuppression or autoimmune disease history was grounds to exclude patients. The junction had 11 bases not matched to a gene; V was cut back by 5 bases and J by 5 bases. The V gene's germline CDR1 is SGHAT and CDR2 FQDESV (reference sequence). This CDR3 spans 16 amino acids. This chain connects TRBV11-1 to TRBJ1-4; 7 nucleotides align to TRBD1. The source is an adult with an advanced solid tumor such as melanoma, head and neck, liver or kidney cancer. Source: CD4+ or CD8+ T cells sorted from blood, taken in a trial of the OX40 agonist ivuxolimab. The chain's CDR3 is CASSPRMTGKNEKLFF. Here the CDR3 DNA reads TGTGCCAGCAGCCCTCGTATGACAGGGAAGAATGAAAAACTGTTTTTT.